The TCR beta chain described here comes from a study of control samples from healthy donors and cancer patients. Assay: immunoSEQ multiplex PCR; the TCRdb copy retains only in-frame clones and omits some. Here the sample spans 160,000 or so clones, around 95% being singletons. This CDR3 has 13 amino acids. Germline lookup yields CDR1 SGHAT and CDR2 FQNNGV. The germline V and J ends were trimmed by 1 base and 1 base, with 4 bases remaining between them. This receptor was taken from a woman aged 40 to 49 in good health. The sequenced sample was blood. This rearrangement joins TRBV11-2 to TRBJ1-1, with no clear D. CDR3 sequence (DNA): TGTGCCAGCAGCTTAGGCCGGAACACTGAAGCTTTCTTT. Amino acids: CASSLGRNTEAFF.